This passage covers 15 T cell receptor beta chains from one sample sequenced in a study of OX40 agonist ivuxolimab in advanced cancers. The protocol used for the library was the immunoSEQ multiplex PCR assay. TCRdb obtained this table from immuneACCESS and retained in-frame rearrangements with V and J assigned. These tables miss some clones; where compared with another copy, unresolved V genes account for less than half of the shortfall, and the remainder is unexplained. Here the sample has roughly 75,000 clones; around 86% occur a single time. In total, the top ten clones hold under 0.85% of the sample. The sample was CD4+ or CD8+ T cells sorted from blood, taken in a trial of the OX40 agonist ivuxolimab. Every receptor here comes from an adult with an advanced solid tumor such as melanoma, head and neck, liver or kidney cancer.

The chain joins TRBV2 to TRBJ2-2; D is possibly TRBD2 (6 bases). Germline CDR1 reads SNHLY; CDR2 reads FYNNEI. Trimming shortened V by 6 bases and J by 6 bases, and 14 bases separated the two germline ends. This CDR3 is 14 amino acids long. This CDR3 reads CASSRDFSAGELFF. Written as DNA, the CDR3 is TGTGCCAGCAGCCGGGACTTCAGCGCCGGGGAGCTGTTTTTT.

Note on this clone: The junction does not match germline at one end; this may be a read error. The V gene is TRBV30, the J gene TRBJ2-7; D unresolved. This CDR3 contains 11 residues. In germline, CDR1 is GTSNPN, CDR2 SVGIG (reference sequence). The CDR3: CAWSGTEWVFF. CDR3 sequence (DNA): TGTGCCTGGAGTGGAACGGAGTGGGTATTCTTC. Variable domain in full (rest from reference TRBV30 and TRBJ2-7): SQTIHQWPATLVQPVGSPLSLECTVEGTSNPNLYWYRQAAGRGLQLLFYSVGIGQISSEVPQNLSASRPQDRQFILSSKKLLLSDSGFYLCAWSGTEWVFFGPGTRLTVT.

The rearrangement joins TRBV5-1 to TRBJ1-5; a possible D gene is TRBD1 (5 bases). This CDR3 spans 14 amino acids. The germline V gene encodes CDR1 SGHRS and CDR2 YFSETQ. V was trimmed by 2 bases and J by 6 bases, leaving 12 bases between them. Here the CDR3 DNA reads TGCGCCAGCAGCTTTGGGCCAGGGTCTCAGCCCCAGCATTTT. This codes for CASSFGPGSQPQHF.

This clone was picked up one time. The CDR3 bases are TGTGCCAGCAGTTTACAGGGGCAGGTCACCGGGGAGCTGTTTTTT. Translated: CASSLQGQVTGELFF. V and J are TRBV6-5 and TRBJ2-2; TRBD1 matches at 7 bases. Germline CDR1 reads MNHEY; CDR2 reads SVGAGI. The CDR3 length is 15 residues. The ends lost 4 bases at V and 4 bases at J; junction bases unmatched: 6.

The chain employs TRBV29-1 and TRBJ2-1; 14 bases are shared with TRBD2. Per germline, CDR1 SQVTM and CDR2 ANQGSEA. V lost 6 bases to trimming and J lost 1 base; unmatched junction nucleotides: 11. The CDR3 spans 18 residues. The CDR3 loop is CSVIGTSGRRGSYNEQFF. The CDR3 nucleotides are TGCAGCGTCATCGGGACTAGCGGGAGAAGGGGGTCCTACAATGAGCAGTTCTTC.

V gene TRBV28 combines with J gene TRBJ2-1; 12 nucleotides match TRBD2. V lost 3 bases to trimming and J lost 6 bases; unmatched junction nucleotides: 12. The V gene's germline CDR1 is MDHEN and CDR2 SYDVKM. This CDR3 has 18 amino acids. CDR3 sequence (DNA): TGTGCCAGCAGTTTTTACATCCTAACTAGCGGGAGGTTCAATGAGCAGTTCTTC. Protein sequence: CASSFYILTSGRFNEQFF.

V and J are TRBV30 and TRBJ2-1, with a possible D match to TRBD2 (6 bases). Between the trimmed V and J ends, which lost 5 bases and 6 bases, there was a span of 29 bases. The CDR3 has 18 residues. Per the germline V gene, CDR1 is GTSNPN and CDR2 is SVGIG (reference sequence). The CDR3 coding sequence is TGTGCCTGGCAGACGATAAAAACTAGCCGAGCTGTGTCCAATGAGCAGTTCTTC. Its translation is CAWQTIKTSRAVSNEQFF.

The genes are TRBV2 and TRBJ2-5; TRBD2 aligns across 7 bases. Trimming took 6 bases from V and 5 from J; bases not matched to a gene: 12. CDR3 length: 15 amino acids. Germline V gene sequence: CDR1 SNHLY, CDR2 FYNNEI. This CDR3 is CASRDPVLGGETQYF. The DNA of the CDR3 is TGTGCCAGCAGGGACCCCGTGCTCGGGGGGGAGACCCAGTACTTC. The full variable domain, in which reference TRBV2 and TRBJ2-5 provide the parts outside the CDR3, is EPEVTQTPSHQVTQMGQEVILRCVPISNHLYFYWYRQILGQKVEFLVSFYNNEISEKSEIFDDQFSVERPDGSNFTLKIRSTKLEDSAMYFCASRDPVLGGETQYFGPGTRLLVL.

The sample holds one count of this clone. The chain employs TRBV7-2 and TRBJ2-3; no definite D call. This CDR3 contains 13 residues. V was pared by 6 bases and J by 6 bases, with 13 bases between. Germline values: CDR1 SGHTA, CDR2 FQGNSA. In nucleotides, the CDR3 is TGTGCCAGCAGTTTCCAGCGCTACGATACGCAGTATTTT. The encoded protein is CASSFQRYDTQYF.

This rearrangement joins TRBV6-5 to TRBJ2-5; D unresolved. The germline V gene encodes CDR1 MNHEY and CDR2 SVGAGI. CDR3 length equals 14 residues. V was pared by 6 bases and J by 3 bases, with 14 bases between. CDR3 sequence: CASSRETIKETQYF. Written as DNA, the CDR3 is TGTGCCAGCAGCCGAGAGACAATTAAAGAGACCCAGTACTTC.

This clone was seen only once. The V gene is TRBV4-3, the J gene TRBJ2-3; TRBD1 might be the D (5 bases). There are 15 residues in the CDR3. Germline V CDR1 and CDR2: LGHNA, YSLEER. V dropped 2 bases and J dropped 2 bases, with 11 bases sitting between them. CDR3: CASSQQGSFTDTQYF. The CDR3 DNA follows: TGCGCCAGCAGCCAACAGGGCTCTTTCACAGATACGCAGTATTTT.

In DNA, the CDR3 is TGTGCCAGCTCCCTCACCCAACCAGCAGGGGGCAAGAATGGCTACACCTTC. Its protein is CASSLTQPAGGKNGYTF. The rearrangement joins TRBV18 to TRBJ1-2; 8 positions agree with TRBD1. The CDR3 sequence is 17 residues long. Germline V gives CDR1 KGHSH, CDR2 LQKENI. After removal of 6 bases from V and 6 bases from J, the junction contained 18 bases not matched to a gene.

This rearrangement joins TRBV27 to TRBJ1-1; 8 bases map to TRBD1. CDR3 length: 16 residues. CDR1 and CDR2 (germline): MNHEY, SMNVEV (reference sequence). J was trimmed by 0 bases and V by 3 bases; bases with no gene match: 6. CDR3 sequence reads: CASSFRTGSVNTEAFF. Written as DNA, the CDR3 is TGTGCCAGCAGTTTTCGGACAGGGTCGGTGAACACTGAAGCTTTCTTT.

The CDR3 DNA is TGTGCCTGGAGTCCGATCCCTTTGACATCGGCAAATGAAAAACTGTTTTTT. Its translation is CAWSPIPLTSANEKLFF. The rearrangement joins TRBV30 to TRBJ1-4; D is undetermined. Trimming removed 2 bases at V and 5 bases at J, with 21 bases between. The CDR3 contains 17 residues. Germline CDR1 GTSNPN, CDR2 SVGIG (reference sequence).

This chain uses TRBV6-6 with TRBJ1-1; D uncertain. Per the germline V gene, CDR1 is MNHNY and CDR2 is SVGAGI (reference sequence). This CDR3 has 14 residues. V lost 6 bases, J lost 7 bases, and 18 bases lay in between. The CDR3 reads CASRGGLADLEAFF. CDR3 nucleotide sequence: TGTGCCAGCAGAGGTGGACTAGCGGACCTTGAAGCTTTCTTT.